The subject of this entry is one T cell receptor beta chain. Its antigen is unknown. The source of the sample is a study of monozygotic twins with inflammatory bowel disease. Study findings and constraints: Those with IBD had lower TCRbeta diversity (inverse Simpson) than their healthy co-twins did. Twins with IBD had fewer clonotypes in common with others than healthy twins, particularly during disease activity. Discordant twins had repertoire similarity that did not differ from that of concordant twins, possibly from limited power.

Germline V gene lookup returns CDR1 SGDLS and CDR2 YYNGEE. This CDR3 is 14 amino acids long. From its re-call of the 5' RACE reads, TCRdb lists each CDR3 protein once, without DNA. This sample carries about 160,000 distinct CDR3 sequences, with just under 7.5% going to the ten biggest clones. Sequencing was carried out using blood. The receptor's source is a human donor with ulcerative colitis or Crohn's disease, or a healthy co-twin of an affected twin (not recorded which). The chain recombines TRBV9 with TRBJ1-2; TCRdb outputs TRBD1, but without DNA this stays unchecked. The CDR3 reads CASSPWDRDYGYTF. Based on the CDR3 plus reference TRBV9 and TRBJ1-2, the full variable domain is DSGVTQTPKHLITATGQRVTLRCSPRSGDLSVYWYQQSLDQGLQFLIQYYNGEERAKGNILERFSAQQFPDLHSELNLSSLELGDSALYFCASSPWDRDYGYTFGSGTRLTVV.